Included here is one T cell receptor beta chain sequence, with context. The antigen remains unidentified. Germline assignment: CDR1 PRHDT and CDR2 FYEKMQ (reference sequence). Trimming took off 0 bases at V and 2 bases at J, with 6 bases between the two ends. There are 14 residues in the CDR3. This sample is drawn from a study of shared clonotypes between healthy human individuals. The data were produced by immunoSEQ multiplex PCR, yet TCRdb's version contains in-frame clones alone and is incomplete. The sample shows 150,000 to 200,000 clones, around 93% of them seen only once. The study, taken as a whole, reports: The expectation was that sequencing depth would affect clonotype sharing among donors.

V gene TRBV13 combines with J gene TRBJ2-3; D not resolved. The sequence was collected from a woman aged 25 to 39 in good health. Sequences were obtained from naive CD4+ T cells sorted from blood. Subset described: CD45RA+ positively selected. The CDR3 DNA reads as TGTGCCAGCAGCTTAGGGCTATCCACAGATACGCAGTATTTT. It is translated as CASSLGLSTDTQYF.